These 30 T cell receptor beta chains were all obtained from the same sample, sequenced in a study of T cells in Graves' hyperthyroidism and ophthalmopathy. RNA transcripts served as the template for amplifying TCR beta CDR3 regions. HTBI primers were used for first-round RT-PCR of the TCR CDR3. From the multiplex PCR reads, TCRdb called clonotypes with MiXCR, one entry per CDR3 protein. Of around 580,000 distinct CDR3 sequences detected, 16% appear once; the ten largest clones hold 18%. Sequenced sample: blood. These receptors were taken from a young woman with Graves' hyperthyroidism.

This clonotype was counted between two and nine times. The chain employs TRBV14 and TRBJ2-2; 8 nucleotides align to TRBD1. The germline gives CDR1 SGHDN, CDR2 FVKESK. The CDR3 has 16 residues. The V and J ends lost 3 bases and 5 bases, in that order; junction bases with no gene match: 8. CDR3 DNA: TGTGCCAGCAGCCACTGGCCGGACAGGGCTACCGGGGAGCTGTTTTTT. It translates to CASSHWPDRATGELFF.

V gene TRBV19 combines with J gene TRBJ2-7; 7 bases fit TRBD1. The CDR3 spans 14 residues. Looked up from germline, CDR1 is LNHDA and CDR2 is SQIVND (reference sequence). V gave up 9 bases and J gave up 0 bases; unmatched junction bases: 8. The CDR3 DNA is TGTGCCAGCGCTTACAGGGGCTACTCCTACGAGCAGTACTTC. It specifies CASAYRGYSYEQYF.

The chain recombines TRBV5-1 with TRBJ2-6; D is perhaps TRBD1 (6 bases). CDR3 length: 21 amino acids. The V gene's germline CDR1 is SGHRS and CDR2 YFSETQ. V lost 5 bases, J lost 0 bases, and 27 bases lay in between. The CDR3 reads CASSQPKTGPRALSGANVLTF. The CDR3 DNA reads TGCGCCAGCAGTCAACCCAAGACAGGCCCCCGGGCGCTCTCTGGGGCCAACGTCCTGACTTTC.

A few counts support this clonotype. CDR3 nucleotide sequence: TGTGCCAGCAGTGCCGGACGTGGGAATTCACCCCTCCACTTT. Protein sequence: CASSAGRGNSPLHF. The chain carries TRBV27 and TRBJ1-6; no reliable D call. In germline, CDR1 is MNHEY, CDR2 SMNVEV (reference sequence). The CDR3 loop spans 14 amino acids. V was clipped by 5 bases and J by 7 bases, with 12 bases between them.

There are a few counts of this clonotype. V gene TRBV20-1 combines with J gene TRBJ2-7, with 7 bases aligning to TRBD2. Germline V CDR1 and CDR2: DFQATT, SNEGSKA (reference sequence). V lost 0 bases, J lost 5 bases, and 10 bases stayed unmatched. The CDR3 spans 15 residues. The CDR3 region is CSARDIGLVLNEQYF. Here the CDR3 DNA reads TGCAGTGCTAGAGACATTGGACTAGTGCTGAACGAGCAGTACTTC.

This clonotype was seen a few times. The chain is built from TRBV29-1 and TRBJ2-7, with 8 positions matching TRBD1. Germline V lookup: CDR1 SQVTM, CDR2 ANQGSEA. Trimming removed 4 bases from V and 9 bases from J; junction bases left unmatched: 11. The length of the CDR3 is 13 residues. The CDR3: CSVASADRDGQYF. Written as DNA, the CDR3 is TGCAGCGTTGCGTCTGCGGACAGGGACGGGCAGTACTTC.

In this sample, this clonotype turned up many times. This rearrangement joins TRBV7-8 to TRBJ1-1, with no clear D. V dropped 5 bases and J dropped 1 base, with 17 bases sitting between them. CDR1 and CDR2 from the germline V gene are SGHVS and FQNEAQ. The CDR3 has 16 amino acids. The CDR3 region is CASSPIRPAGNTEAFF. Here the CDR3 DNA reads TGTGCCAGCAGCCCTATTAGACCGGCGGGGAACACTGAAGCTTTCTTT.

In DNA form, the CDR3 reads TGTGCCAGCAGGCAATCCGACAGGGCTGGCTACACCTTC. Translating gives CASRQSDRAGYTF. This chain joins TRBV6-2 or TRBV6-3 and TRBJ1-2, with 7 bases fitting TRBD1. Germline CDR1 reads MNHEY; CDR2 reads SVGEGT. Germline trimming cut 6 bases from V and 7 bases from J; bases unmatched to any gene: 8. The CDR3 is 13 amino acids.

This chain's CDR3 is CASGAQGRTGNTIYF. CDR3 DNA sequence: TGTGCTAGTGGTGCCCAAGGGAGGACTGGAAACACCATATATTTT. This chain connects TRBV12-5 to TRBJ1-3; D is unresolved. The CDR3 totals 15 residues. Trimming stripped 5 bases from V and 2 bases from J, with 13 bases between. Looked up from germline, CDR1 is LGHNT and CDR2 is FRNRAP. The full variable domain, completed using reference TRBV12-5 and TRBJ1-3, is DARVTQTPRHKVTEMGQEVTMRCQPILGHNTVFWYRQTMMQGLELLAYFRNRAPLDDSGMPKDRFSAEMPDATLATLKIQPSEPRDSAVYFCASGAQGRTGNTIYFGEGSWLTVV.

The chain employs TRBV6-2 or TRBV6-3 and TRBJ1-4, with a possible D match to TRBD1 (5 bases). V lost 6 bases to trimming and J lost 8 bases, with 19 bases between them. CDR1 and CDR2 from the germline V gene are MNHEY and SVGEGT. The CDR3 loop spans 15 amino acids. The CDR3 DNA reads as TGTGCCAGCAGACGCCCCGACGGACACTCCGAAAAACTGTTTTTT. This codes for CASRRPDGHSEKLFF.

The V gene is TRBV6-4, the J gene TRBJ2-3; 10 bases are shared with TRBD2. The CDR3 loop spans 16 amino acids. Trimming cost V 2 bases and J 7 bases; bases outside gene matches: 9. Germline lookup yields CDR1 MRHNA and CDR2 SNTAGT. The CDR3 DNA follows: TGTGCCAGCAGTGACGATCCAGCGGGAGGGCCGAATACGCAGTATTTT. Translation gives CASSDDPAGGPNTQYF.

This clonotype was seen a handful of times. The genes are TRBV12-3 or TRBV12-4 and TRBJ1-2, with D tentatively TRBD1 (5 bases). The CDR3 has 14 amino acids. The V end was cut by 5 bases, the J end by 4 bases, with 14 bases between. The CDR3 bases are TGTGCCAGCAGTGGTATCGACAGCCGCTATGGCTACACCTTC. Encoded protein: CASSGIDSRYGYTF.

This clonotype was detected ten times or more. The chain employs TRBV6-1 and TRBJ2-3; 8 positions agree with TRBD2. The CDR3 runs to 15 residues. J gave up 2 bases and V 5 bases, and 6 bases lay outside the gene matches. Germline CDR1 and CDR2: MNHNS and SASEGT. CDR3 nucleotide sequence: TGTGCCAGCAGTTTCCTAGCGGGCGACACAGATACGCAGTATTTT. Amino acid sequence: CASSFLAGDTDTQYF.

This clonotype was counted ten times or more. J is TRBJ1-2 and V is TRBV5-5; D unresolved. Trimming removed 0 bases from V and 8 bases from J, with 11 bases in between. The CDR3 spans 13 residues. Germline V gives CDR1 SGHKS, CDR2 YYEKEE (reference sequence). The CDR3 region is CASSLDSGGGYTF. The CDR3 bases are TGTGCCAGCAGCTTGGACAGCGGTGGGGGCTACACCTTC.

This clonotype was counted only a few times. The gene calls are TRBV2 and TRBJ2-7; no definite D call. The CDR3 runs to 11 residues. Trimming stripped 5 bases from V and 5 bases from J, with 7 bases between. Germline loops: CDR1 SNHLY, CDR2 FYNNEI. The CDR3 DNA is TGTGCCAGCAGTAGGGAAGACGAGCAGTACTTC. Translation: CASSREDEQYF.

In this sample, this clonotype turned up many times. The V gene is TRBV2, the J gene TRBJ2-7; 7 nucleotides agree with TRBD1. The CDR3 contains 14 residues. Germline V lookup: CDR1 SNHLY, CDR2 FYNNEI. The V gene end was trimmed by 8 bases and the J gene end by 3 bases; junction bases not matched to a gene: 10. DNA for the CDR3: TGTGCCAGCGCGAGACAGGGTGGCGGCTACGAGCAGTACTTC. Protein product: CASARQGGGYEQYF.

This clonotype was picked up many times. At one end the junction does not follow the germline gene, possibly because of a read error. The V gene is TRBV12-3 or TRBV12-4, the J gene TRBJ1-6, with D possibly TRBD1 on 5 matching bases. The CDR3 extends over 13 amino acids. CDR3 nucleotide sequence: TGTGCCAGCAGCTTAGGAGGGGATTCACCCCTCCACTTT. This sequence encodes CASSLGGDSPLHF.

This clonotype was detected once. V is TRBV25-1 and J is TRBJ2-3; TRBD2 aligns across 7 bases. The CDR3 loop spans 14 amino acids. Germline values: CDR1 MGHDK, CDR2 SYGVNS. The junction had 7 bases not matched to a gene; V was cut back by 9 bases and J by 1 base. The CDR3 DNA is TGTGCCAGTAGAGCGGGAAGCGGCACAGATACGCAGTATTTT. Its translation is CASRAGSGTDTQYF.

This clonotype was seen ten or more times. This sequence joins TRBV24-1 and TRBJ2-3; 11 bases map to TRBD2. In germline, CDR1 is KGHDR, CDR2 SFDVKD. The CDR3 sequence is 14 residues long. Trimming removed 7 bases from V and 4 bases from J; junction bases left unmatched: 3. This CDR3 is CATRGTSGSDTQYF. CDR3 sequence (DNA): TGTGCCACCAGAGGGACTAGCGGCTCAGATACGCAGTATTTT.

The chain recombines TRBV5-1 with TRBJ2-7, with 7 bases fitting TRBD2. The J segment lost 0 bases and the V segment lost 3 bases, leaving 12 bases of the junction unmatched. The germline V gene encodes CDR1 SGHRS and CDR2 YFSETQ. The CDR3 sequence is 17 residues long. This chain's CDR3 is CASSYGALADFSYEQYF. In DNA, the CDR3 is TGCGCCAGCAGCTACGGGGCGCTAGCGGACTTCTCCTACGAGCAGTACTTC.

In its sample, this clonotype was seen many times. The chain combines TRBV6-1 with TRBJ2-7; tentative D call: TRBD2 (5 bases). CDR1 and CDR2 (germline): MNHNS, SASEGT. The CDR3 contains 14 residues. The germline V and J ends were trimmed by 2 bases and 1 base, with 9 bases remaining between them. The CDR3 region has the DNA TGTGCCAGCAGTGAAATCGGGGAATCCTACGAGCAGTACTTC. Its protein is CASSEIGESYEQYF.

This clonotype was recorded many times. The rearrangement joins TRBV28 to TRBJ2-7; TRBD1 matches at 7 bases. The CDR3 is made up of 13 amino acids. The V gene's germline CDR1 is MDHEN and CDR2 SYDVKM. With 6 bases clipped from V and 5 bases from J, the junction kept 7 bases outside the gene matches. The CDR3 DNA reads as TGTGCCAGCAGCCAGCGGACAGGTGACGAGCAGTACTTC. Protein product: CASSQRTGDEQYF.

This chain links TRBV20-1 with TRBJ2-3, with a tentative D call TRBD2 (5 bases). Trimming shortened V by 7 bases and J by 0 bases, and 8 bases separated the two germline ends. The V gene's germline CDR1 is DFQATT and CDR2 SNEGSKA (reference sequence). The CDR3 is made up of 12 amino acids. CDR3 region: CSGRTSTDTQYF. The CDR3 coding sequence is TGCAGTGGGAGGACTAGCACAGATACGCAGTATTTT.

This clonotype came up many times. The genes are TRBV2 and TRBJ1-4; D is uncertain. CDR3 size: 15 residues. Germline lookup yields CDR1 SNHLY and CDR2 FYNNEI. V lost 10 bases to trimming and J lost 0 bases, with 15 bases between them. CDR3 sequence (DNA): TGTGCCACTCACCAAGGAGGCGCAACTAATGAAAAACTGTTTTTT. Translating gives CATHQGGATNEKLFF.

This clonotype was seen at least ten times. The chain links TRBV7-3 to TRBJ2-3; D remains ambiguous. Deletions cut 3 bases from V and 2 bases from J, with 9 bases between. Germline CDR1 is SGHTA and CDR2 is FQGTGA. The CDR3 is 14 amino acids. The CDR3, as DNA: TGTGCCAGCAGCTTGGTGGTAGTCACAGATACGCAGTATTTT. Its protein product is CASSLVVVTDTQYF.

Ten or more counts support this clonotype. CDR3 bases: TGCGCCAGCAGCTTGGGTCTAGCGGACTACGAGCAGTACTTC. Encoded protein: CASSLGLADYEQYF. The rearrangement links TRBV5-1 to TRBJ2-7; 7 bases map to TRBD2. V was pared by 0 bases and J by 3 bases, with 3 bases of the junction left unmatched. There are 14 residues in the CDR3. Germline V gives CDR1 SGHRS, CDR2 YFSETQ.

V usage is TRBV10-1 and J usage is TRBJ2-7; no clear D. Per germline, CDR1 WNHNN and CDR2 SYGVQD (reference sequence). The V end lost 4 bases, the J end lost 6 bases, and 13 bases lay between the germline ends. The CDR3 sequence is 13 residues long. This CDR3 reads CASSGSVIGEQYF. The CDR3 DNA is TGCGCCAGCAGTGGGTCGGTAATAGGCGAGCAGTACTTC.

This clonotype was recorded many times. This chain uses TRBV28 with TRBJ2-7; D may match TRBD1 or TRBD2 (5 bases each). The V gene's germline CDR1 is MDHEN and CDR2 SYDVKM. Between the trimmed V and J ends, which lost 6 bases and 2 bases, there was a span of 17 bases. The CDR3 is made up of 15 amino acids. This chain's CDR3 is CASSLKRWDPYEQYF. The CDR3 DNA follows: TGTGCCAGCAGCCTAAAGAGATGGGACCCCTACGAGCAGTACTTC. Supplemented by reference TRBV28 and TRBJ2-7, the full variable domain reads DVKVTQSSRYLVKRTGEKVFLECVQDMDHENMFWYRQDPGLGLRLIYFSYDVKMKEKGDIPEGYSVSREKKERFSLILESASTNQTSMYLCASSLKRWDPYEQYFGPGTRLTVT.

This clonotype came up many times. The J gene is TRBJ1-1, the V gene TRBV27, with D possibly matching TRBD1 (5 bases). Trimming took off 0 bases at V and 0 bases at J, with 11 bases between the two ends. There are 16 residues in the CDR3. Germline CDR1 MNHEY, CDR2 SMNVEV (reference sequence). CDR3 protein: CASSLSAGDMNTEAFF. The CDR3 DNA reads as TGTGCCAGCAGTTTATCCGCGGGGGATATGAACACTGAAGCTTTCTTT.

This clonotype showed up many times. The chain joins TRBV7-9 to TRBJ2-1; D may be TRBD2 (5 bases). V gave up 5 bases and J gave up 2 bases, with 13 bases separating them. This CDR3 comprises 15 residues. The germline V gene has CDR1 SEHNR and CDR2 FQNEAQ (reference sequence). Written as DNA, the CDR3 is TGTGCCAGCAGCCCCCCGGCGAGGGCCTACAATGAGCAGTTCTTC. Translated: CASSPPARAYNEQFF. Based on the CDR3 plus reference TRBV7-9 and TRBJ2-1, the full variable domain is DTGVSQNPRHKITKRGQNVTFRCDPISEHNRLYWYRQTLGQGPEFLTYFQNEAQLEKSRLLSDRFSAERPKGSFSTLEIQRTEQGDSAMYLCASSPPARAYNEQFFGPGTRLTVL.